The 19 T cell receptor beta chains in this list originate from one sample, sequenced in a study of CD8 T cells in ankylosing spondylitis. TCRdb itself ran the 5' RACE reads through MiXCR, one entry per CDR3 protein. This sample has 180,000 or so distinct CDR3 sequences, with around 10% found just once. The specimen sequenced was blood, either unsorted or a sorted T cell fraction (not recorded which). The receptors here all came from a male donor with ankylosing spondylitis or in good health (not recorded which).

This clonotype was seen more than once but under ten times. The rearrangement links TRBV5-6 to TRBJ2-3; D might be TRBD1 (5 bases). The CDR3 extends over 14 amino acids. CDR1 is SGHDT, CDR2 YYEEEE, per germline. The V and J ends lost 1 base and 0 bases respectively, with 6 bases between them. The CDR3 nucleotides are TGTGCCAGCAGCTTGTACAGGAGCACAGATACGCAGTATTTT. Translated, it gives CASSLYRSTDTQYF.

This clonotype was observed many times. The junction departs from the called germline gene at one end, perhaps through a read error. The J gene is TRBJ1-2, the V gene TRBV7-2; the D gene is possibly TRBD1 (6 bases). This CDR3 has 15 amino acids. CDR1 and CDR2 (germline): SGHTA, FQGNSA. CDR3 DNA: TGTGCCAGCAGCTTTTCCCGGACAGCTAATTATGGCTACACCTTC. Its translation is CASSFSRTANYGYTF.

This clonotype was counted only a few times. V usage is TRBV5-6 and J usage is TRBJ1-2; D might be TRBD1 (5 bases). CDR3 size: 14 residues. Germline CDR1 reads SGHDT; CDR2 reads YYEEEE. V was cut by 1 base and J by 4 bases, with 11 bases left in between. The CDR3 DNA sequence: TGTGCCAGCAGCTTGCCGCAGGGTAGCTATGGCTACACCTTC. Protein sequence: CASSLPQGSYGYTF.

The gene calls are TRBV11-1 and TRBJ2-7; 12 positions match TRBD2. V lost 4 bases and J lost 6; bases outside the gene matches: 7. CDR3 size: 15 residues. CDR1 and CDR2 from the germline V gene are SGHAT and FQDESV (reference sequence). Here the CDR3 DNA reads TGTGCCAGCAGCTCGGACGTGGGACTAGCGGGCGAGCAGTACTTC. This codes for CASSSDVGLAGEQYF.

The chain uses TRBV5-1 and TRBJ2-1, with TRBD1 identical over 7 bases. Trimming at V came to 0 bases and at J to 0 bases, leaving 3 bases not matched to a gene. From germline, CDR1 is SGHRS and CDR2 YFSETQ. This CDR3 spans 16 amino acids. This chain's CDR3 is CASSLEGASSYNEQFF. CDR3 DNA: TGCGCCAGCAGCTTGGAGGGGGCCAGCTCCTACAATGAGCAGTTCTTC.

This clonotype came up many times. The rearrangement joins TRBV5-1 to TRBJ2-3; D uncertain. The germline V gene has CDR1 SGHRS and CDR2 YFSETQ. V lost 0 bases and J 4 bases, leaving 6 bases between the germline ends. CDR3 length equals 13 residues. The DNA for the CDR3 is TGCGCCAGCAGCTTGGACAGTCCAGATACGCAGTATTTT. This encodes CASSLDSPDTQYF.

CDR3 loop: CASSLEGIQPQHF. CDR3 nucleotides: TGTGCCAGCAGCTTAGAAGGCATTCAGCCCCAGCATTTT. The rearrangement joins TRBV7-2 to TRBJ1-5; D call uncertain. This CDR3 has 13 amino acids. V was clipped by 1 base and J by 6 bases, with 7 bases between them. Germline CDR1 SGHTA, CDR2 FQGNSA. The full variable domain, its missing parts supplied by reference TRBV7-2 and TRBJ1-5, is GAGVSQSPSNKVTEKGKDVELRCDPISGHTALYWYRQSLGQGLEFLIYFQGNSAPDKSGLPSDRFSAERTGGSVSTLTIQRTQQEDSAVYLCASSLEGIQPQHFGDGTRLSIL.

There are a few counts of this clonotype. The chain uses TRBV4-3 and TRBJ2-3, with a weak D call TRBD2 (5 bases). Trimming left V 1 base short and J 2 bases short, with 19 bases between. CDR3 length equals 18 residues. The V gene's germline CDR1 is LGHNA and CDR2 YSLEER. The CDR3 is CASSQGMAGRGHTDTQYF. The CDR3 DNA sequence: TGCGCCAGCAGCCAAGGGATGGCGGGCAGAGGGCACACAGATACGCAGTATTTT.

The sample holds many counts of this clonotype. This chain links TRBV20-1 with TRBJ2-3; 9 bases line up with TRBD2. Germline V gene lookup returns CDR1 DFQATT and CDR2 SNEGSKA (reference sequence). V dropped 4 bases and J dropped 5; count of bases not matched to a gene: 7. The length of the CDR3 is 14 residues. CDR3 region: CSATPGSGRDTQYF. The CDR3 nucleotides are TGCAGTGCTACTCCCGGTAGCGGGAGAGATACGCAGTATTTT.

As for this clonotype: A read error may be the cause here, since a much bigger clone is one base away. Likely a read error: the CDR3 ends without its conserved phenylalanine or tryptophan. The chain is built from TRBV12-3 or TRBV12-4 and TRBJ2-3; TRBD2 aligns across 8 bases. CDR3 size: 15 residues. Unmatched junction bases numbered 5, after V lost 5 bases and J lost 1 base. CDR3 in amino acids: CASSPTSGGTDTQYI. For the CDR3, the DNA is TGTGCCAGCAGTCCTACTAGCGGAGGCACAGATACGCAGTATATT.

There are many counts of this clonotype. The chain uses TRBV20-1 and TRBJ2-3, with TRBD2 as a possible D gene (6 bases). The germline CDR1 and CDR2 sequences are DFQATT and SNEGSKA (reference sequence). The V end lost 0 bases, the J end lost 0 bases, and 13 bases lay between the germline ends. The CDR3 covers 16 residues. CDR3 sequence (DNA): TGCAGTGCTAGAGATCCCACTAGCAGGAGCACAGATACGCAGTATTTT. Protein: CSARDPTSRSTDTQYF.

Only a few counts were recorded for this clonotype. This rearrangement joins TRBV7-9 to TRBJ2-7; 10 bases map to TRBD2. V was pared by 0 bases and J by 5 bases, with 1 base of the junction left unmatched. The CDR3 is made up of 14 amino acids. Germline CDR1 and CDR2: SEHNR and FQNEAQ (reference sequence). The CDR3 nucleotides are TGTGCCAGCAGCTTAGCAACTAGCGGGAACGAGCAGTACTTC. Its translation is CASSLATSGNEQYF.

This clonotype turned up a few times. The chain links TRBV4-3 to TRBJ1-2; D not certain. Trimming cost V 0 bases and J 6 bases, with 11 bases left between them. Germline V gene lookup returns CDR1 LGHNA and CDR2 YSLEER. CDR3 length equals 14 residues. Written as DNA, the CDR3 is TGCGCCAGCAGCCAAGATAAGTTGGTGGATGGCTACACCTTC. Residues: CASSQDKLVDGYTF.

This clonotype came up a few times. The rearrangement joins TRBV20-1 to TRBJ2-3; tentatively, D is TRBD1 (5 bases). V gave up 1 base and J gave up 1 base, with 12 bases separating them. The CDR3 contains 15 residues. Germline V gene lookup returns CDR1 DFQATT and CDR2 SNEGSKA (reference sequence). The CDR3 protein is CSARGGATGTDTQYF. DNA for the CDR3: TGCAGTGCTAGAGGCGGAGCGACAGGCACAGATACGCAGTATTTT.

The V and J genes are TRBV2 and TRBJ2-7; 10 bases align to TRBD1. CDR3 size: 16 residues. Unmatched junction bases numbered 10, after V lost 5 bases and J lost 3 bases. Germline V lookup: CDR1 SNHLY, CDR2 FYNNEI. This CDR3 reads CASSIEPGQGFYEQYF. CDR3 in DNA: TGTGCCAGCAGTATTGAACCGGGACAGGGGTTCTACGAGCAGTACTTC.

CDR3 amino acids: CASSPTWLAGGFNEQFF. In nucleotides, the CDR3 is TGTGCCAGCTCGCCCACTTGGCTAGCGGGGGGCTTCAATGAGCAGTTCTTC. The chain links TRBV18 to TRBJ2-1; TRBD2 agrees at 11 bases. V shed 6 bases and J 6 bases; nucleotides not matched to a gene: 13. CDR1 is KGHSH and CDR2 is LQKENI in the germline V gene. The CDR3 consists of 17 residues.

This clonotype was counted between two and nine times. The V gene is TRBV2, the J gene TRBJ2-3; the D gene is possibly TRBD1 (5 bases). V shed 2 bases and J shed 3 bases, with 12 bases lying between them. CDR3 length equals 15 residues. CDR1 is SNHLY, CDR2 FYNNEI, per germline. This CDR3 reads CASSEFGRVTDTQYF. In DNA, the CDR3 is TGTGCCAGCAGTGAATTTGGCAGGGTGACAGATACGCAGTATTTT.

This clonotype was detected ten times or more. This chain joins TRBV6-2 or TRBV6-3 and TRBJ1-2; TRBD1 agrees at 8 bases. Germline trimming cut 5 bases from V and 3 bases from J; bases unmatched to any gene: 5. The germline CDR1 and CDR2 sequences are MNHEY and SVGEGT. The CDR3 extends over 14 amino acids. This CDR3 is CASSKDRGYYGYTF. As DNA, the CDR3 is TGTGCCAGCAGTAAAGACAGGGGTTACTATGGCTACACCTTC.

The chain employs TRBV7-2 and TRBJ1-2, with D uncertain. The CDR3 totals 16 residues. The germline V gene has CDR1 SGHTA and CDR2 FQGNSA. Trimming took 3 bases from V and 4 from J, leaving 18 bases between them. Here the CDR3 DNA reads TGTGCCAGCAGCTTTGGTATGCTGGGCTCGGGCTATGGCTACACCTTC. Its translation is CASSFGMLGSGYGYTF.